These 20 T cell receptor beta chains share one sample of origin, sequenced in a study of neurological immune-mediated disorders. TCRdb reprocessed the 5' RACE reads with MiXCR, giving one entry per CDR3 protein. Of about 120,000 distinct CDR3 sequences in the sample, 3.2% were seen once. The specimen sequenced was PBMCs. Receptors originate from a woman aged 30 to 39 with multiple sclerosis.

This chain links TRBV19 with TRBJ1-4, with TRBD1 identical over 7 bases. CDR1 LNHDA and CDR2 SQIVND come from the germline V gene (reference sequence). The J segment lost 6 bases and the V segment lost 7 bases, leaving 8 bases of the junction unmatched. The CDR3 extends over 14 amino acids. The CDR3, as DNA: TGTGCCAGTACCAAGGACAGGCGCCATGAAAAACTGTTTTTT. It translates to CASTKDRRHEKLFF.

This clonotype was seen ten or more times. This chain uses TRBV20-1 with TRBJ1-2; D is unresolved. This CDR3 region has 16 residues. CDR1 DFQATT and CDR2 SNEGSKA come from the germline V gene (reference sequence). Deletions cut 6 bases from V and 2 bases from J, with 22 bases between. CDR3 in amino acids: CSAVPTHRDLNYGYTF. The DNA for the CDR3 is TGCAGTGCCGTACCCACACACAGAGATTTAAACTATGGCTACACCTTC.

This clonotype was counted many times. The rearrangement links TRBV7-6 to TRBJ2-3; a possible D gene is TRBD2 (5 bases). Germline V gene sequence: CDR1 SGHVS, CDR2 FNYEAQ. The V end was cut by 6 bases, the J end by 6 bases, with 19 bases between. This CDR3 is 15 amino acids long. CDR3 sequence: CASREGGSLGDTQYF. The CDR3 DNA follows: TGTGCCAGCAGAGAGGGCGGTAGCTTGGGCGATACGCAGTATTTT.

There are many counts of this clonotype. The chain uses TRBV7-2 and TRBJ2-2, with TRBD1 matching 11 bases. This CDR3 has 18 residues. The germline gives CDR1 SGHTA, CDR2 FQGNSA. V dropped 4 bases and J dropped 4; count of bases not matched to a gene: 11. CDR3 DNA sequence: TGTGCCAGCAGCTGGGTGGGAGGACAGGGGGCGGGCACCGGGGAGCTGTTTTTT. Its protein product is CASSWVGGQGAGTGELFF.

The chain combines TRBV20-1 with TRBJ2-3; 8 bases agree with TRBD1. With V trimmed by 6 bases and J by 1 base, 6 bases remained unmatched. This CDR3 has 14 residues. Germline CDR1 DFQATT, CDR2 SNEGSKA (reference sequence). The CDR3 DNA is TGCAGTGCCCCGGACAGGGTTCGCACAGATACGCAGTATTTT. This codes for CSAPDRVRTDTQYF.

This clonotype occurred many times. This sequence joins TRBV6-5 and TRBJ2-1; 7 bases are a match to TRBD1. Trimming removed 2 bases from V and 2 bases from J; junction bases left unmatched: 3. There are 15 residues in the CDR3. Germline V CDR1 and CDR2: MNHEY, SVGAGI. CDR3: CASSYTGETYNEQFF. The CDR3 region has the DNA TGTGCCAGCAGTTACACAGGGGAGACCTACAATGAGCAGTTCTTC.

At least ten counts were recorded for this clonotype. The rearrangement joins TRBV6-5 to TRBJ2-3; a possible D gene is TRBD2 (6 bases). Trimming stripped 5 bases from V and 6 bases from J, with 15 bases between. The CDR3 totals 14 residues. Germline CDR1 is MNHEY and CDR2 is SVGAGI. CDR3: CASSMTSPPDTQYF. In DNA form, the CDR3 reads TGTGCCAGCAGTATGACTAGTCCCCCCGATACGCAGTATTTT.

This clonotype was detected ten times or more. J is TRBJ2-1 and V is TRBV12-3 or TRBV12-4, with D uncertain. V was cut by 4 bases and J by 6 bases, with 7 bases left in between. CDR3 length equals 12 residues. CDR3 sequence (DNA): TGTGCCAGCAGTTCCCTCGGCAATGAGCAGTTCTTC. This codes for CASSSLGNEQFF.

This clonotype has at least ten counts. This chain joins TRBV28 and TRBJ2-3; a possible D gene is TRBD1 (5 bases). The germline CDR1 and CDR2 sequences are MDHEN and SYDVKM. CDR3 length: 14 residues. The ends were cut back, 1 base at V and 5 bases at J, with 10 bases in the middle. The CDR3 reads CASSLFRAKDTQYF. The CDR3 coding sequence is TGTGCCAGCAGTTTATTCAGGGCCAAAGATACGCAGTATTTT. Drawing the rest from reference TRBV28 and TRBJ2-3, the complete variable domain is DVKVTQSSRYLVKRTGEKVFLECVQDMDHENMFWYRQDPGLGLRLIYFSYDVKMKEKGDIPEGYSVSREKKERFSLILESASTNQTSMYLCASSLFRAKDTQYFGPGTRLTVL.

This clonotype was counted ten times or more. V usage is TRBV7-2 and J usage is TRBJ2-6; D call uncertain. The CDR3 runs to 15 residues. V lost 2 bases and J 0 bases, leaving 5 bases between the germline ends. Germline CDR1 and CDR2: SGHTA and FQGNSA. In nucleotides, the CDR3 is TGTGCCAGCAGCTTAATGCGCTCTGGGGCCAACGTCCTGACTTTC. This codes for CASSLMRSGANVLTF.

The table lists this clonotype with many counts. V usage is TRBV20-1 and J usage is TRBJ1-3; 7 bases are shared with TRBD1. Germline lookup yields CDR1 DFQATT and CDR2 SNEGSKA (reference sequence). J was trimmed by 4 bases and V by 1 base; bases with no gene match: 13. The CDR3 extends over 17 amino acids. CDR3 in amino acids: CSARAGGTGTQGNTIYF. CDR3 DNA sequence: TGCAGTGCTAGAGCAGGGGGAACCGGGACACAAGGAAACACCATATATTTT.

This clonotype showed up many times. This sequence joins TRBV5-1 and TRBJ2-7, with D possibly matching TRBD1 (6 bases). The CDR3 covers 20 residues. CDR1 and CDR2 from the germline V gene are SGHRS and YFSETQ. The V end lost 0 bases, the J end lost 2 bases, and 27 bases lay between the germline ends. The CDR3 sequence: CASSLGTPSNRAEYPYEQYF. CDR3 coding DNA: TGCGCCAGCAGCTTGGGTACCCCCTCAAACAGGGCGGAATACCCCTACGAGCAGTACTTC.

This clonotype occurred many times. The chain is built from TRBV20-1 and TRBJ2-3; 9 positions agree with TRBD2. The CDR3 totals 14 residues. V was clipped by 1 base and J by 2 bases; unmatched bases: 1. The germline gives CDR1 DFQATT, CDR2 SNEGSKA (reference sequence). In DNA form, the CDR3 reads TGCAGTGCTAGAGCTAGCGGGGCCACAGATACGCAGTATTTT. It specifies CSARASGATDTQYF.

This clonotype appeared many times. The V call is TRBV6-6, the J call TRBJ2-5; 7 nucleotides align to TRBD2. This CDR3 region has 13 residues. The V segment lost 8 bases and the J segment 5 bases; nucleotides outside the gene matches: 8. Germline V gene sequence: CDR1 MNHNY, CDR2 SVGAGI (reference sequence). CDR3: CASAVAGGETQYF. CDR3 bases: TGTGCCAGCGCTGTGGCCGGGGGGGAGACCCAGTACTTC.

This clonotype was found many times. V is TRBV7-2 and J is TRBJ1-2; no reliable D call. V lost 1 base and J 4 bases, leaving 10 bases between the germline ends. Germline V gene lookup returns CDR1 SGHTA and CDR2 FQGNSA. The CDR3 covers 14 residues. DNA for the CDR3: TGTGCCAGCAGCTTAGGGGCACCAACCTATGGCTACACCTTC. Its translation is CASSLGAPTYGYTF.

In this sample, this clonotype turned up a few times. V is TRBV7-6 and J is TRBJ2-5; D is ambiguous. The length of the CDR3 is 15 residues. The germline gives CDR1 SGHVS, CDR2 FNYEAQ. The germline V and J ends were trimmed by 2 bases and 0 bases, with 10 bases remaining between them. Here the CDR3 reads CASSLTQMYQETQYF. CDR3 DNA sequence: TGTGCCAGCAGCTTAACCCAGATGTACCAAGAGACCCAGTACTTC.

In its sample, this clonotype was seen many times. This rearrangement joins TRBV2 to TRBJ2-3, with D hard to call. Germline assignment: CDR1 SNHLY and CDR2 FYNNEI. The V gene lost 3 bases and the J gene lost 5 bases, with 3 bases spanning the gap. This CDR3 region has 11 residues. CDR3 nucleotide sequence: TGTGCCAGCAGTGACGAAGATACGCAGTATTTT. Amino acids: CASSDEDTQYF.

The sample holds many counts of this clonotype. This sequence joins TRBV7-9 and TRBJ2-5, with D perhaps being TRBD1 or TRBD2 (5 bases each). With 4 bases removed from V and 5 bases from J, the gap between germline ends came to 14 bases. The CDR3 consists of 14 residues. In germline, CDR1 is SEHNR, CDR2 FQNEAQ (reference sequence). CDR3 nucleotide sequence: TGTGCCAGCAGCTCAAGACATCGGGGCGAGACCCAGTACTTC. It yields the protein CASSSRHRGETQYF.

This clonotype was seen more than once but under ten times. The chain employs TRBV15 and TRBJ2-7; D tentatively reads TRBD1 or TRBD2 (5 bases each). The CDR3 has 15 amino acids. Trimming took off 0 bases at V and 2 bases at J, with 11 bases between the two ends. The germline gives CDR1 LNHNV, CDR2 YYDKDF (reference sequence). The CDR3 nucleotides are TGTGCCACCAGCAGAGATGGGGACGTGGCCTACGAGCAGTACTTC. Amino acids: CATSRDGDVAYEQYF.

At least ten counts were recorded for this clonotype. The CDR3 DNA sequence: TGTGCCAGCAGTCACCGAGCAGGGAACTCTGGAAACACCATATATTTT. Protein: CASSHRAGNSGNTIYF. The chain couples TRBV7-6 to TRBJ1-3; maybe TRBD1 (5 bases). Deletions cut 6 bases from V and 0 bases from J, with 15 bases between. There are 16 residues in the CDR3. Germline CDR1 reads SGHVS; CDR2 reads FNYEAQ.